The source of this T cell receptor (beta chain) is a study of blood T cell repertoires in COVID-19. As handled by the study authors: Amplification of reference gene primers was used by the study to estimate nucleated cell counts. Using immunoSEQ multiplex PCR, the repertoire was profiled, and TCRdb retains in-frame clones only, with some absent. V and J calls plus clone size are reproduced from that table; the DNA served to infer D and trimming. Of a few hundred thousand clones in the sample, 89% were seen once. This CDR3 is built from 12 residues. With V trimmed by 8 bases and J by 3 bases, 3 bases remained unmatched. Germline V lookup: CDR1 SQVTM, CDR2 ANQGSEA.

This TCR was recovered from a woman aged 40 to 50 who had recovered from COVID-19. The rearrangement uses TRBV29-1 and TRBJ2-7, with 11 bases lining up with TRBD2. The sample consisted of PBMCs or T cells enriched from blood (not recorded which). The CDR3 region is CSTGTSGYEQYF. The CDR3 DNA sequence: TGCAGCACTGGGACTAGCGGCTACGAGCAGTACTTC.